This T cell receptor beta chain came from a study of regulatory T cells in long-lasting Graves disease. iRepertoire HTBI primers and Arm-PCR of CDR3 regions built TCR beta libraries. Via MiXCR, TCRdb re-called the multiplex PCR reads, giving one row per CDR3 protein. This sample has 450,000 to 600,000 distinct CDR3 sequences, with 13% found just once. The CDR3 length is 13 residues. V was pared by 5 bases and J by 6 bases, with 14 bases between. The germline gives CDR1 LNHDA, CDR2 SQIVND (reference sequence). The time point here: newly diagnosed GD, antithyroid drugs for less than 3 months. Extracted PBMC RNA gave rise to the TCR library. These data were also reused for a study on T cells in Graves' hyperthyroidism and ophthalmopathy. From that paper: Separation of ophthalmopathy from stable hyperthyroidism was achieved by a 13 V-J model.

The sequencing here drew on peripheral blood mononuclear cells (PBMCs), taken at new diagnosis, from a patient treated with antithyroid drugs. The chain recombines TRBV19 with TRBJ2-7; unclear D gene. This clonotype originated in a man aged 25 to 40 with Graves disease. The CDR3 sequence is CASSPINGIEQYF. CDR3 nucleotide sequence: TGTGCCAGTAGTCCCATCAATGGGATCGAGCAGTACTTC.